This T cell receptor beta chain was documented in a study of blood T cell repertoires in COVID-19. As for the study in general: Italy, Spain and the United States were the sources of the convalescent and acute COVID-19 samples. Sample material is recorded as cDNA or gDNA derived from T cells, B-cell-depleted T cells, or PBMCs.

Per germline, CDR1 LNHDA and CDR2 SQIVND (reference sequence). The CDR3 sequence is 18 residues long. V was pared by 5 bases and J by 0 bases, with 11 bases of the junction left unmatched. As handled by the study authors: Nucleated cell number was recorded as an estimate derived from reference gene primer amplification. Some clones are missing from TCRdb's copy, which holds only in-frame ones; the method was immunoSEQ multiplex PCR. V and J calls and clone size are given by that table; D and trimming were obtained from the DNA. The sample lists about 170,000 clones, about 85% occurring once. The rearrangement links TRBV19 to TRBJ1-5, with 9 bases lining up with TRBD1. This clonotype was obtained from a human donor with acute or convalescent COVID-19. The donor label of this sample is uncertain. Source material: peripheral blood. CDR3 nucleotide sequence: TGTGCCAGTAGTTTCGGGACAGGGAACTCTTATAGCAATCAGCCCCAGCATTTT. Its translation: CASSFGTGNSYSNQPQHF.